These T cell receptor beta chains were read from a single sample in a study of cytomegalovirus exposure and HLA in healthy donors. Generated by immunoSEQ multiplex PCR, the TCRdb table keeps only in-frame clones and is missing some. The sample consists of 100,000 to 150,000 clones, more than 70% of them appearing once. Sample: PBMCs. The source of these receptors is a man aged 25 to 40 in good health and CMV-seronegative. CDR3s include the opening cysteine and the closing phenylalanine or tryptophan. A D gene is named only where the DNA matches it firmly. Part of the rows lack a size; the others show once, few, many or a class for expanded clones.

v_call: TRBV29-1; clone_size: .; j_call: TRBJ2-7; d_call: .; cdr3_aa: CSVEGPGREQYF; cdr3_nt: TGCAGCGTTGAAGGTCCAGGGCGCGAGCAGTACTTC
v_call: TRBV30; clone_size: .; j_call: TRBJ2-7; d_call: .; cdr3_aa: CAWIPVFGSQTSWYF; cdr3_nt: TGTGCCTGGATACCAGTTTTTGGCTCACAAACATCGTGGTACTTC
v_call: TRBV6-5; clone_size: .; j_call: TRBJ1-5; d_call: .; cdr3_aa: CASRNGQNNQPQHF; cdr3_nt: TGTGCCAGCAGGAACGGACAGAACAATCAGCCCCAGCATTTT
v_call: TRBV27; clone_size: .; j_call: TRBJ1-2; d_call: TRBD1; cdr3_aa: CASSLVFDRGYGYTF; cdr3_nt: TGTGCCAGCAGTTTAGTGTTTGACAGGGGCTATGGCTACACCTTC
v_call: TRBV6-4; clone_size: .; j_call: TRBJ2-2; d_call: TRBD2; cdr3_aa: CASSDTSGTTGELFF; cdr3_nt: TGTGCCAGCAGTGACACTAGCGGGACCACCGGGGAGCTGTTTTTT
v_call: TRBV19; clone_size: .; j_call: TRBJ2-1; d_call: TRBD1; cdr3_aa: CASSASGTGIHNEQFF; cdr3_nt: TGTGCCAGTAGTGCCTCCGGGACAGGGATACACAATGAGCAGTTCTTC
v_call: TRBV5-6; clone_size: .; j_call: TRBJ1-5; d_call: .; cdr3_aa: CASSHRISQGNSNQPQHF; cdr3_nt: TGTGCCAGCAGTCACCGTATTAGTCAGGGGAATAGCAATCAGCCCCAGCATTTT
v_call: TRBV6-5; clone_size: .; j_call: TRBJ2-2; d_call: .; cdr3_aa: CASSWWPNTGELFF; cdr3_nt: TGTGCCAGCAGTTGGTGGCCAAACACCGGGGAGCTGTTTTTT
v_call: TRBV27; clone_size: .; j_call: TRBJ2-7; d_call: .; cdr3_aa: CASRTGINYEQYF; cdr3_nt: TGTGCCAGCAGAACCGGGATTAACTACGAGCAGTACTTC
v_call: TRBV11-2; clone_size: .; j_call: TRBJ1-1; d_call: TRBD1; cdr3_aa: CASTGVNRGAEAFF; cdr3_nt: TGTGCCAGCACTGGAGTGAACAGGGGAGCTGAAGCTTTCTTT
v_call: TRBV5-1; clone_size: .; j_call: TRBJ1-3; d_call: .; cdr3_aa: CASSPSGGSGNTIYF; cdr3_nt: TGCGCCAGCAGCCCCTCCGGGGGTTCTGGAAACACCATATATTTT
v_call: TRBV10-1; clone_size: once; j_call: TRBJ2-3; d_call: .; cdr3_aa: CASSKGAKDTQYF; cdr3_nt: TGCGCCAGCTCTAAGGGAGCAAAAGATACGCAGTATTTT
v_call: TRBV7-2; clone_size: .; j_call: TRBJ2-5; d_call: .; cdr3_aa: CASSQLGGQQETQYF; cdr3_nt: TGTGCCAGCAGCCAGCTAGGGGGACAACAAGAGACCCAGTACTTC
v_call: TRBV18; clone_size: .; j_call: TRBJ1-2; d_call: TRBD1; cdr3_aa: CASSVEQGAYGYTF; cdr3_nt: TGTGCCAGCTCAGTCGAACAGGGGGCCTATGGCTACACCTTC
v_call: TRBV10-3; clone_size: .; j_call: TRBJ2-7; d_call: TRBD2; cdr3_aa: CAIREGAGAYEQYF; cdr3_nt: TGTGCCATCAGGGAGGGAGCGGGAGCCTACGAGCAGTACTTC
v_call: TRBV5-1; clone_size: .; j_call: TRBJ2-3; d_call: TRBD2; cdr3_aa: CASSSRAGVRTDTQYF; cdr3_nt: TGCGCCAGCAGCTCTCGAGCGGGAGTCCGCACAGATACGCAGTATTTT
v_call: TRBV5-4; clone_size: .; j_call: TRBJ1-4; d_call: TRBD1; cdr3_aa: CASSTGGTGEKLFF; cdr3_nt: TGTGCCAGCAGCACCGGAGGGACAGGAGAAAAACTGTTTTTT
v_call: TRBV6-1; clone_size: .; j_call: TRBJ1-1; d_call: .; cdr3_aa: CASSEYGGAFF; cdr3_nt: TGTGCCAGCAGTGAATATGGAGGGGCTTTCTTT
v_call: TRBV6-1; clone_size: .; j_call: TRBJ2-7; d_call: TRBD2; cdr3_aa: CASTTHSAGGDEQYF; cdr3_nt: TGTGCCAGCACGACGCATTCAGCGGGAGGTGACGAGCAGTACTTC
v_call: TRBV29-1; clone_size: .; j_call: TRBJ2-5; d_call: .; cdr3_aa: CSVGLGVLETQYF; cdr3_nt: TGCAGCGTTGGGCTAGGGGTTCTGGAGACCCAGTACTTC
v_call: TRBV6-5; clone_size: .; j_call: TRBJ1-2; d_call: .; cdr3_aa: CASRREGTSYGYTF; cdr3_nt: TGTGCCAGCAGGAGAGAAGGGACATCCTATGGCTACACCTTC
v_call: TRBV6-6; clone_size: .; j_call: TRBJ1-1; d_call: .; cdr3_aa: CASSYHLIATEAFF; cdr3_nt: TGTGCCAGCAGTTACCACCTAATCGCAACTGAAGCTTTCTTT
v_call: TRBV6-1; clone_size: once; j_call: TRBJ2-7; d_call: .; cdr3_aa: CASSETGSLYYEQYF; cdr3_nt: TGTGCCAGCAGTGAAACGGGAAGTTTATACTACGAGCAGTACTTC
v_call: TRBV7-3; clone_size: .; j_call: TRBJ2-5; d_call: .; cdr3_aa: CASSLSWTEETQYF; cdr3_nt: TGTGCCAGCAGCTTATCCTGGACAGAAGAGACCCAGTACTTC
v_call: TRBV29-1; clone_size: .; j_call: TRBJ1-5; d_call: .; cdr3_aa: CSVEEEGGSNQPQHF; cdr3_nt: TGCAGCGTTGAAGAGGAAGGAGGAAGCAATCAGCCCCAGCATTTT
v_call: TRBV9; clone_size: .; j_call: TRBJ2-7; d_call: .; cdr3_aa: CASSPRTDLISYEQYF; cdr3_nt: TGTGCCAGCAGCCCCCGGACAGATCTAATATCCTACGAGCAGTACTTC
v_call: TRBV12-5; clone_size: .; j_call: TRBJ2-1; d_call: TRBD1; cdr3_aa: CASGLARTGTSSNEQFF; cdr3_nt: TGTGCTAGTGGTTTGGCAAGGACAGGGACGTCGTCCAATGAGCAGTTCTTC
v_call: TRBV2; clone_size: .; j_call: TRBJ1-2; d_call: .; cdr3_aa: CASSEEWAGKGYTF; cdr3_nt: TGTGCCAGCAGTGAGGAATGGGCAGGGAAAGGCTACACCTTC
v_call: TRBV11-2; clone_size: .; j_call: TRBJ2-6; d_call: TRBD1; cdr3_aa: CASREGTGGWVGANVLTF; cdr3_nt: TGTGCCAGCAGGGAAGGGACAGGGGGCTGGGTTGGGGCCAACGTCCTGACTTTC
v_call: TRBV30; clone_size: .; j_call: TRBJ1-2; d_call: .; cdr3_aa: CAWSGSGGYTF; cdr3_nt: TGTGCCTGGAGTGGGTCAGGGGGCTACACCTTC
v_call: TRBV6-5; clone_size: .; j_call: TRBJ2-7; d_call: .; cdr3_aa: CASSYTRSSYEQYF; cdr3_nt: TGTGCCAGCAGTTACACGAGAAGCTCCTACGAGCAGTACTTC
v_call: TRBV2; clone_size: .; j_call: TRBJ1-1; d_call: .; cdr3_aa: CAGLNRPRGKNTEAFF; cdr3_nt: TGTGCCGGTCTCAACCGTCCTAGAGGGAAGAACACTGAAGCTTTCTTT
v_call: TRBV5-1; clone_size: .; j_call: TRBJ1-3; d_call: .; cdr3_aa: CASSLALRQGTGNTIYF; cdr3_nt: TGCGCCAGCAGCTTGGCCCTACGCCAGGGTACTGGAAACACCATATATTTT
v_call: TRBV25-1; clone_size: .; j_call: TRBJ2-7; d_call: TRBD1; cdr3_aa: CATTGTETYEQYF; cdr3_nt: TGTGCCACGACCGGGACAGAGACCTACGAGCAGTACTTC
v_call: TRBV2; clone_size: .; j_call: TRBJ1-3; d_call: .; cdr3_aa: CASSLQVYTIYF; cdr3_nt: TGTGCCAGCAGTCTACAGGTCTACACCATATATTTT
v_call: TRBV5-1; clone_size: .; j_call: TRBJ2-3; d_call: .; cdr3_aa: CASSFRGGTDTQYF; cdr3_nt: TGCGCCAGCAGCTTTAGAGGGGGTACAGATACGCAGTATTTT
v_call: TRBV30; clone_size: .; j_call: TRBJ1-4; d_call: .; cdr3_aa: CALNRVTNEKLFF; cdr3_nt: TGTGCCTTAAACAGGGTTACTAATGAAAAACTGTTTTTT
v_call: TRBV6-6; clone_size: .; j_call: TRBJ2-5; d_call: TRBD1; cdr3_aa: CASTTGGGGETQYF; cdr3_nt: TGTGCCAGTACTACAGGGGGCGGGGGAGAGACCCAGTACTTC
v_call: TRBV9; clone_size: .; j_call: TRBJ2-5; d_call: TRBD2; cdr3_aa: CASSVGLAGVGETQYF; cdr3_nt: TGTGCCAGCAGCGTAGGACTAGCGGGAGTGGGTGAGACCCAGTACTTC
v_call: TRBV11-2; clone_size: .; j_call: TRBJ2-7; d_call: TRBD2; cdr3_aa: CASSAGTSGYYEQYF; cdr3_nt: TGTGCCAGCAGCGCCGGGACTAGCGGATACTACGAGCAGTACTTC
v_call: TRBV4-3; clone_size: .; j_call: TRBJ1-5; d_call: .; cdr3_aa: CASSQGTVDQPQHF; cdr3_nt: TGCGCCAGCAGCCAAGGCACGGTCGATCAGCCCCAGCATTTT
v_call: TRBV4-1; clone_size: .; j_call: TRBJ2-7; d_call: .; cdr3_aa: CASSQEDRASSYEQYF; cdr3_nt: TGCGCCAGCAGCCAAGAGGACAGAGCTAGCTCCTACGAGCAGTACTTC
v_call: TRBV9; clone_size: .; j_call: TRBJ2-2; d_call: TRBD1; cdr3_aa: CASSKTGDTGELFF; cdr3_nt: TGTGCCAGCAGCAAGACAGGGGACACCGGGGAGCTGTTTTTT
v_call: TRBV7-3; clone_size: .; j_call: TRBJ2-1; d_call: TRBD2; cdr3_aa: CASSLKAGGPNEQFF; cdr3_nt: TGTGCCAGCAGCTTAAAGGCGGGAGGCCCCAATGAGCAGTTCTTC
v_call: TRBV9; clone_size: .; j_call: TRBJ2-1; d_call: .; cdr3_aa: CASSVRVGNEQFF; cdr3_nt: TGTGCCAGCAGCGTCAGGGTTGGCAATGAGCAGTTCTTC
v_call: TRBV10-2; clone_size: .; j_call: TRBJ1-1; d_call: TRBD1; cdr3_aa: CASSESPGQRTEAFF; cdr3_nt: TGCGCCAGCAGTGAGTCTCCGGGACAGAGGACTGAAGCTTTCTTT
v_call: TRBV25-1; clone_size: .; j_call: TRBJ1-1; d_call: .; cdr3_aa: CASSPTTPGYTEAFF; cdr3_nt: TGTGCCAGCAGTCCAACCACGCCAGGTTACACTGAAGCTTTCTTT
v_call: TRBV7-9; clone_size: .; j_call: TRBJ1-2; d_call: TRBD1; cdr3_aa: CASSLLIGGGGYTF; cdr3_nt: TGTGCCAGCAGCTTACTAATAGGGGGCGGCGGCTACACCTTC
v_call: TRBV6-5; clone_size: .; j_call: TRBJ1-6; d_call: .; cdr3_aa: CASSLRVFYNSPLHF; cdr3_nt: TGTGCCAGCAGTTTGAGGGTTTTCTATAATTCACCCCTCCACTTT
v_call: TRBV7-6; clone_size: .; j_call: TRBJ1-1; d_call: .; cdr3_aa: CASTLGAKMNTEAFF; cdr3_nt: TGTGCCAGCACCCTGGGGGCAAAAATGAACACTGAAGCTTTCTTT
v_call: TRBV29-1; clone_size: .; j_call: TRBJ2-1; d_call: TRBD1; cdr3_aa: CSVYTGTGGSYNEQFF; cdr3_nt: TGCAGCGTTTACACCGGGACAGGGGGCTCCTACAATGAGCAGTTCTTC
v_call: TRBV10-1; clone_size: .; j_call: TRBJ2-3; d_call: TRBD2; cdr3_aa: CARLVAGGLDTQYF; cdr3_nt: TGCGCCAGGCTGGTAGCGGGAGGGTTAGATACGCAGTATTTT
v_call: TRBV7-2; clone_size: few; j_call: TRBJ2-3; d_call: .; cdr3_aa: CASSLASTDTQYF; cdr3_nt: TGTGCCAGCAGTCTGGCTAGCACAGATACGCAGTATTTT
v_call: TRBV30; clone_size: .; j_call: TRBJ1-2; d_call: .; cdr3_aa: CAWMAGAGYTF; cdr3_nt: TGTGCCTGGATGGCAGGGGCTGGCTACACCTTC
v_call: TRBV11-2; clone_size: .; j_call: TRBJ2-3; d_call: .; cdr3_aa: CASSSYPHSTESTDTQYF; cdr3_nt: TGTGCCAGCAGCTCCTACCCCCACTCGACAGAATCCACAGATACGCAGTATTTT
v_call: TRBV2; clone_size: .; j_call: TRBJ1-2; d_call: .; cdr3_aa: CASSEQGTGYTF; cdr3_nt: TGTGCCAGCAGTGAACAGGGGACTGGCTACACCTTC
v_call: TRBV25-1; clone_size: few; j_call: TRBJ1-1; d_call: .; cdr3_aa: CASSELLTGTEAFF; cdr3_nt: TGTGCCAGCAGTGAATTGCTAACAGGGACTGAAGCTTTCTTT
v_call: TRBV9; clone_size: .; j_call: TRBJ2-6; d_call: .; cdr3_aa: CASSGSPGANVLTF; cdr3_nt: TGTGCCAGCAGCGGGAGTCCTGGGGCCAACGTCCTGACTTTC
v_call: TRBV11-2; clone_size: .; j_call: TRBJ2-7; d_call: .; cdr3_aa: CASSSGFRTSTYEQYF; cdr3_nt: TGTGCCAGCAGCTCAGGATTCCGGACTTCTACCTACGAGCAGTACTTC
v_call: TRBV18; clone_size: .; j_call: TRBJ1-4; d_call: .; cdr3_aa: CASSPWGRNEKLFF; cdr3_nt: TGTGCCAGCTCACCGTGGGGCCGTAATGAAAAACTGTTTTTT